This T cell receptor (beta chain) stems from a study of blood T cell repertoires in COVID-19 (dated by TCRdb to 2018 to 2020). In terms of the full investigation: The collaborator samples originated in the United States, Italy and Spain and spanned the acute and convalescent phases of COVID-19. The dataset comprised deeply sampled blood TCRbeta repertoires from subjects exposed to, actively infected with, or recovered from COVID-19. A freely available public database, intended as a resource for researchers studying the immune response to SARS-CoV-2, is where the repertoires were released. Sample metadata almost always included a de-identified subject ID, COVID-19 status, age in years and sex. The prospective study material was composed of cDNA or gDNA derived from T cells, B-cell-depleted T cells, or PBMCs. Samples were obtained from the ongoing ImmuneRACE study (first 160 participants) and from 1,254 subjects provided by 6 global collaborators. Where HLA class I and class II types were available, the types were taken from metadata supplied by the sample provider, not from assay-based typing. General study outcomes and caveats: The amount of clinical and demographic metadata varied by source and participant and was provided uncurated.

Another Seattle source contributed samples from volunteer blood donors who had recovered from COVID-19. Collaborating institutions collected whole blood in K2EDTA tubes following their own protocols. For TCRbeta analysis, collaborators shipped samples in one of three forms: frozen whole blood, isolated PBMCs, or DNA extracted from either of those sample types. The cysteine opens and the phenylalanine closes a CDR3 of 13 amino acids. Only the CDR3 DNA is retained, 39 bases long and in frame from the first base. In the germline V gene, CDR1 corresponds to SQVTM and CDR2 to ANQGSEA. For this chain, trimming is 7 bases at the V end and 4 bases at the J end, and the number of junction bases without a gene match is 7. Remarks on this clone: The antigen it binds to is not known. Per-base quality was not reported, and no clone a single base away is much larger than it.

TCRbeta CDR3 regions were amplified from genomic DNA using the immunoSEQ Assay, a bias-controlled multiplex PCR. Regarding the original processing steps: Within the assay, amplification of reference gene primers was used to estimate how many nucleated cells each sample contained. To quantify the absolute abundance of each unique TCRbeta CDR3 rearrangement, sequence reads were collapsed and filtered. For each sample, productive Simpson clonality was calculated by taking the square root of Simpson's diversity index across productive rearrangements. Entries here come from immuneACCESS through TCRdb and include only in-frame sequences with V and J called. Some clones fail to appear in such tables; in the studies checked, an unresolved V gene covers under half of the shortfall, and the cause of the remainder is unknown. The V and J calls and clone size were taken over from that table, and D and trimming were inferred from the DNA. This sample lists about 130,000 clones; approximately 86% were detected once. Of the sample, 15% to 20% is held by the ten largest clones.

The V gene is TRBV29-1 and the J gene is TRBJ2-3; 8 central bases correspond to TRBD2. This receptor was identified in a woman aged 45-65 years who had recovered from COVID-19. The sequenced sample was peripheral blood. The DNA is as follows: TGCAGCGGTGGACGCGGGGGGCCAGATACGCAGTATTTT. Its protein reads: CSGGRGGPDTQYF.